The 11 T cell receptor beta chains in this list originate from one sample, sequenced in a study of CD8+ T cells in alopecia areata. Extraction and reverse transcription of RNA yielded cDNA as the sequencing template. Clones were sequenced by immunoSEQ multiplex PCR, and TCRdb holds only the in-frame ones, with some missing. The sample yields some 170,000 clones, around 64% seen once. The sequencing here drew on CD8+ T cells sorted from blood, taken at week 0. The receptors were gathered from a human donor with alopecia areata.

The chain carries TRBV7-9 and TRBJ2-5, with unresolved D. Germline CDR1 is SEHNR and CDR2 is FQNEAQ (reference sequence). CDR3 length: 11 residues. V was cut by 5 bases and J by 5 bases, with 6 bases left in between. DNA of the CDR3: TGTGCCAGCAGCCCCCCGGAGACCCAGTACTTC. Amino acid sequence: CASSPPETQYF.

CDR3 sequence reads: CASTQGVGNTEAFF. Here the CDR3 DNA reads TGTGCCAGCACCCAGGGAGTGGGGAACACTGAAGCTTTCTTT. The chain employs TRBV9 and TRBJ1-1, with D maybe TRBD1 (5 bases). Deletions cut 6 bases from V and 1 base from J, with 13 bases between. This CDR3 contains 14 residues. From germline, CDR1 is SGDLS and CDR2 YYNGEE.

This chain uses TRBV29-1 with TRBJ1-2; 7 bases map to TRBD1. The trim removed 1 base at V and 8 bases at J, leaving 10 bases unmatched. The CDR3 length is 14 residues. The germline V gene has CDR1 SQVTM and CDR2 ANQGSEA. The CDR3 region has the DNA TGCAGCGTTGAAGCAAACAGGGGAGAATCCGGCTACACCTTC. It codes for CSVEANRGESGYTF.

The chain is built from TRBV4-1 and TRBJ1-4, with no clear D. This CDR3 is 14 amino acids long. The germline CDR1 and CDR2 sequences are MGHRA and YSYEKL. With 5 bases removed from V and 5 bases from J, the gap between germline ends came to 12 bases. CDR3 DNA: TGCGCCAGCAGCAGCCGGGCCACCAATGAAAAACTGTTTTTT. Translation: CASSSRATNEKLFF.

This clone was found a few times. J is TRBJ2-5 and V is TRBV2, with a tentative D call TRBD1 (5 bases). The ends were cut back, 7 bases at V and 5 bases at J, with 20 bases in the middle. CDR3 length equals 15 residues. Germline CDR1 and CDR2: SNHLY and FYNNEI. The CDR3 nucleotides read TGTGCCAGCACCCAAAGGGGTGTGCGTAGGGAGACCCAGTACTTC. Its protein product is CASTQRGVRRETQYF.

Comments on this clone: The identical CDR3 is also encoded by other nucleotide sequences in the sample. This sequence joins TRBV5-1 and TRBJ1-1; no reliable D call. Between the trimmed V and J ends, which lost 0 bases and 2 bases, there was a span of 5 bases. This CDR3 contains 13 residues. Per the germline V gene, CDR1 is SGHRS and CDR2 is YFSETQ. CDR3 region: CASSLAPNTEAFF. The DNA of the CDR3 is TGCGCCAGCAGCTTGGCCCCCAACACTGAAGCTTTCTTT.

The rearrangement joins TRBV29-1 to TRBJ2-7; D gene ambiguous. V lost 7 bases, J lost 2 bases, and 6 bases lay in between. The CDR3 has 10 amino acids. Germline-derived CDR1 and CDR2 are SQVTM and ANQGSEA. The CDR3 region is CSAIAYEQYF. DNA for the CDR3: TGCAGCGCCATAGCCTACGAGCAGTACTTC.

This clone appeared a few times. The gene calls are TRBV29-1 and TRBJ2-7; a possible D gene is TRBD1 (5 bases). The CDR3 contains 14 residues. With 0 bases removed from V and 3 bases from J, the gap between germline ends came to 12 bases. Germline-derived CDR1 and CDR2 are SQVTM and ANQGSEA. The DNA for the CDR3 is TGCAGCGTTGAAGATCAGGGTTTCGGCTACGAGCAGTACTTC. Translation gives CSVEDQGFGYEQYF.

This clone occurred once. The chain couples TRBV2 to TRBJ2-7; possibly TRBD1 for D (6 bases). The CDR3 spans 12 residues. In germline, CDR1 is SNHLY, CDR2 FYNNEI. V was pared by 8 bases and J by 4 bases, with 12 bases between. CDR3 amino acids: CASLDRDYEQYF. As DNA, the CDR3 is TGTGCCAGCTTGGACAGAGATTACGAGCAGTACTTC.

Details on this clone: Other DNA sequences in the same sample also yield this CDR3. The rearrangement links TRBV7-2 to TRBJ2-1, with 10 bases that match TRBD2. The germline V gene encodes CDR1 SGHTA and CDR2 FQGNSA. V was pared by 4 bases and J by 4 bases, with 4 bases of the junction left unmatched. CDR3 length: 15 amino acids. The CDR3 sequence: CASSSSGGAYNEQFF. The CDR3 nucleotides are TGTGCCAGCAGCTCCAGCGGGGGGGCGTACAATGAGCAGTTCTTC.

This clone showed up just a few times. The J gene is TRBJ1-5, the V gene TRBV19, with a possible D match to TRBD1 (5 bases). This CDR3 comprises 13 residues. The V and J ends lost 5 bases and 4 bases respectively, with 9 bases between them. CDR1 LNHDA and CDR2 SQIVND come from the germline V gene (reference sequence). CDR3 loop: CASSFRGNQPQHF. CDR3 DNA: TGTGCCAGTAGTTTTCGGGGGAATCAGCCCCAGCATTTT.